This TCR beta chain was found in a study of CXCR3-negative and CXCR3-positive naive CD8 T cells. Across the study: Sequencing yielded roughly 130 million TRB reads, roughly 1.5 +/- 0.3 million per library.

CDR1 and CDR2 (germline): SGHRS, YFSETQ. This CDR3 has 15 residues. Researchers reported sorting every CD8+ T cell subset in triplicate, 330,000 or so cells per sort. Comment on this clonotype: Its antigen is not identified.

Study-level results: TCR strength was inferred from TRB CDR3 properties, while surface CD5 was comparable between naive subsets. Compared with CXCR3-negative naive cells, CXCR3-positive naive cells showed more hydrophobic TRB CDR3s.

5' RACE with UMI labels generated the TRB cDNA libraries. TCRdb processed the 5' RACE reads again and assigns one entry to each CDR3 protein, with no DNA. The sample includes 140,000 to 150,000 distinct CDR3 sequences. The specimen was naive CXCR3+ CD8+ T cells from blood. This sample's subset: CD45RO-CCR7+CD27+CD95- naive CD8+ T cells expressing CXCR3 (TNR3+). This chain joins TRBV5-1 and TRBJ1-1. This TCR came from a human donor in good health. Some clones in this sample may be carry-over from other donors' samples. The CDR3 spells CASSLGWVGNTEAFF.